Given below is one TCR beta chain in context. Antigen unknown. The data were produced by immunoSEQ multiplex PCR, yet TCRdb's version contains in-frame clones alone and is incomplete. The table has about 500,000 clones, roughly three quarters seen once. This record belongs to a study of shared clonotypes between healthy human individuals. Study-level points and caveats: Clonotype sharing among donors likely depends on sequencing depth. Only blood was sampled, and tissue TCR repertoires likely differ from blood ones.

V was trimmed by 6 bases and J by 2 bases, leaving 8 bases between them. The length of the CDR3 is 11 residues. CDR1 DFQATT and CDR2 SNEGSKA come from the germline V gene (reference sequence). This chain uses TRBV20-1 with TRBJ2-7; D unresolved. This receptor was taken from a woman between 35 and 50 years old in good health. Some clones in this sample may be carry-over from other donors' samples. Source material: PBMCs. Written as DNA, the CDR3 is TGCAGTGCCCCAGAAACCTACGAGCAGTACTTC. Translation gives CSAPETYEQYF.